These 10 T cell receptor beta chains were sequenced from one sample in a study of OX40 agonist ivuxolimab in advanced cancers. The method behind the library was the immunoSEQ multiplex PCR assay. TCRdb mirrors the immuneACCESS table, restricted to in-frame sequences. Some clones are absent from its copies; in checked studies, under half trace to an unresolved V gene, and the reason for the others is unknown. The sample table shows 60,000 to 70,000 clones, and just over 85% are seen once. The ten top clones hold roughly 1.2% of the sample. Source: CD4+ or CD8+ T cells sorted from blood, taken in a trial of the OX40 agonist ivuxolimab. The origin of the receptors is an adult with an advanced solid tumor such as melanoma, head and neck, liver or kidney cancer.

The chain has TRBV15 and TRBJ1-1; D uncertain. The CDR3 consists of 13 residues. Trimming stripped 0 bases from V and 5 bases from J, with 7 bases between. Germline-derived CDR1 and CDR2 are LNHNV and YYDKDF (reference sequence). For the CDR3, the DNA is TGTGCCACCAGCAGAGAAGCTGGGACTGAAGCTTTCTTT. Its translation: CATSREAGTEAFF.

This chain connects TRBV6-6 to TRBJ2-7, with 9 bases that match TRBD1. V shed 2 bases, J shed 7 bases, and the junction held 9 bases outside the gene matches. This CDR3 is built from 15 residues. CDR1 is MNHNY and CDR2 is SVGAGI in the germline V gene (reference sequence). The CDR3 nucleotides are TGTGCCAGCAGTTACCAACTCGGGACAGGGAGAGAGCAGTACTTC. Translation: CASSYQLGTGREQYF.

This chain joins TRBV30 and TRBJ1-1; possibly TRBD1 for D (6 bases). This CDR3 spans 12 amino acids. Germline CDR1 is GTSNPN and CDR2 is SVGIG (reference sequence). The V gene lost 4 bases and the J gene lost 0 bases, with 6 bases spanning the gap. The chain's CDR3 is CAWNRVNTEAFF. In nucleotides, the CDR3 is TGTGCCTGGAACAGGGTGAACACTGAAGCTTTCTTT. The full variable domain, completed using reference TRBV30 and TRBJ1-1, is SQTIHQWPATLVQPVGSPLSLECTVEGTSNPNLYWYRQAAGRGLQLLFYSVGIGQISSEVPQNLSASRPQDRQFILSSKKLLLSDSGFYLCAWNRVNTEAFFGQGTRLTVV.

This clone was detected only once. V and J are TRBV19 and TRBJ1-5; unclear D gene. Trimming shortened V by 5 bases and J by 0 bases, and 8 bases separated the two germline ends. This CDR3 has 14 amino acids. CDR1 LNHDA and CDR2 SQIVND come from the germline V gene (reference sequence). DNA of the CDR3: TGTGCCAGTAGTGACGCGTATAGCAATCAGCCCCAGCATTTT. This translates into CASSDAYSNQPQHF.

The chain's CDR3 is CASSLVNEQFF. The CDR3, as DNA: TGTGCCAGCAGCTTAGTAAATGAGCAGTTCTTC. This chain joins TRBV7-9 and TRBJ2-1; no definite D call. CDR1 SEHNR and CDR2 FQNEAQ come from the germline V gene (reference sequence). V was cut by 1 base and J by 7 bases, with 2 bases left in between. The CDR3 has 11 residues.

The rearrangement uses TRBV30 and TRBJ2-3; D remains ambiguous. The CDR3 runs 15 residues. The germline gives CDR1 GTSNPN, CDR2 SVGIG (reference sequence). With 0 bases removed from V and 1 base from J, the gap between germline ends came to 11 bases. The CDR3 DNA is TGTGCCTGGAGTGTTGGGCCCCTAGGCACAGATACGCAGTATTTT. Translated, it gives CAWSVGPLGTDTQYF. Combining the CDR3 with reference TRBV30 and TRBJ2-3 gives the whole variable domain SQTIHQWPATLVQPVGSPLSLECTVEGTSNPNLYWYRQAAGRGLQLLFYSVGIGQISSEVPQNLSASRPQDRQFILSSKKLLLSDSGFYLCAWSVGPLGTDTQYFGPGTRLTVL.

The rearrangement links TRBV19 to TRBJ1-2; D ambiguous. The germline gives CDR1 LNHDA, CDR2 SQIVND (reference sequence). The CDR3 totals 10 residues. V was pared by 8 bases and J by 4 bases, with 5 bases between. Here the CDR3 DNA reads TGTGCCAGTGGACCCTATGGCTACACCTTC. Its protein product is CASGPYGYTF.

The rearrangement uses TRBV5-1 and TRBJ1-2; D uncertain. Trimming cost V 4 bases and J 7 bases, with 11 bases left between them. Germline V gene data show CDR1 as SGHRS and CDR2 as YFSETQ. The CDR3 is made up of 12 amino acids. The DNA of the CDR3 is TGCGCCAGCAGCCCTACGGGCGGTGGCTACACCTTC. It codes for CASSPTGGGYTF.

The genes are TRBV19 and TRBJ1-5; 12 nucleotides match TRBD1. Germline V gene sequence: CDR1 LNHDA, CDR2 SQIVND (reference sequence). Losses at the gene ends were 7 bases for V and 5 bases for J; bases not matched to a gene: 9. The CDR3 runs 16 residues. CDR3 in DNA: TGTGCCAGTAAAGGATGGGACAGGGGGCAGGATCAGCCCCAGCATTTT. Its protein product is CASKGWDRGQDQPQHF.

The chain joins TRBV5-1 to TRBJ2-3, with a tentative D call TRBD2 (6 bases). Germline-derived CDR1 and CDR2 are SGHRS and YFSETQ. Between the trimmed V and J ends, which lost 7 bases and 4 bases, there was a span of 22 bases. The CDR3 sequence is 16 residues long. In nucleotides, the CDR3 is TGCGCCAGCGGCCCCGGGACTGATAGCGTGGCAGATACGCAGTATTTT. It codes for CASGPGTDSVADTQYF. The full variable domain, completed using reference TRBV5-1 and TRBJ2-3, is KAGVTQTPRYLIKTRGQQVTLSCSPISGHRSVSWYQQTPGQGLQFLFEYFSETQRNKGNFPGRFSGRQFSNSRSEMNVSTLELGDSALYLCASGPGTDSVADTQYFGPGTRLTVL.